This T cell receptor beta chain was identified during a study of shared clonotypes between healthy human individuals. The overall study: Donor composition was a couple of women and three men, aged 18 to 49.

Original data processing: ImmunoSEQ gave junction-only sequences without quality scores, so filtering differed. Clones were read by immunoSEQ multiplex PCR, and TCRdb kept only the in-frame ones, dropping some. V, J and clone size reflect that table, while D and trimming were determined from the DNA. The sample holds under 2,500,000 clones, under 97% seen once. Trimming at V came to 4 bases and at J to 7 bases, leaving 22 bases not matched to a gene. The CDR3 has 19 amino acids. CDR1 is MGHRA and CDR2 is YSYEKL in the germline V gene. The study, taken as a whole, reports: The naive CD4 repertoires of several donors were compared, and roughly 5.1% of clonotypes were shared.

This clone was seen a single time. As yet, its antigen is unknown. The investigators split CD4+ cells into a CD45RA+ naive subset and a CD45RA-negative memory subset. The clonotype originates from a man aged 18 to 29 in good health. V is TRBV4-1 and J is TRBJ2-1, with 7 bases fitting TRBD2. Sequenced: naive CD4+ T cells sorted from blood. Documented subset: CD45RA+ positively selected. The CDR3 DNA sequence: TGCGCCAGCAGCCCTAGCGGCCGCCGGGGGGAGGGACCAATAAATGAGCAGTTCTTC. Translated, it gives CASSPSGRRGEGPINEQFF.